A single sample gave rise to the 22 T cell receptor beta chains below, sequenced in a study of blood T cells in healthy people across ages. Using a J-beta primer mix together with a sample-barcoded 5' primer, a second PCR was run for roughly 6 to 12 cycles. TCRdb fed the 5' RACE reads into MiXCR, producing one record per CDR3 protein. Of about 670,000 distinct CDR3 sequences listed, 40% to 50% are singletons. Sequencing was done on a sample of blood. These receptors were taken from an elderly man in good health.

The rearrangement joins TRBV7-3 to TRBJ2-7, with TRBD2 matching over 12 bases. The CDR3 extends over 18 amino acids. The germline V gene has CDR1 SGHTA and CDR2 FQGTGA. V trimming: 7 bases; J trimming: 0 bases; junction bases outside the gene matches: 13. CDR3 sequence: CASKKRLAGGPSSYEQYF. CDR3 nucleotides: TGTGCCAGCAAAAAGAGGCTAGCGGGAGGGCCTAGCTCCTACGAGCAGTACTTC.

This chain uses TRBV7-2 with TRBJ1-4; the D is unclear. The germline V and J ends were trimmed by 3 bases and 3 bases, with 2 bases remaining between them. CDR1 and CDR2 from the germline V gene are SGHTA and FQGNSA. The CDR3 is 12 residues long. Here the CDR3 reads CASSFSNEKLFF. In DNA, the CDR3 is TGTGCCAGCAGCTTCTCTAATGAAAAACTGTTTTTT. The full variable domain, in which reference TRBV7-2 and TRBJ1-4 provide the parts outside the CDR3, is GAGVSQSPSNKVTEKGKDVELRCDPISGHTALYWYRQSLGQGLEFLIYFQGNSAPDKSGLPSDRFSAERTGGSVSTLTIQRTQQEDSAVYLCASSFSNEKLFFGSGTQLSVL.

This rearrangement joins TRBV24-1 to TRBJ2-1; 8 bases match TRBD1. The CDR3 has 17 residues. J was trimmed by 5 bases and V by 4 bases; bases with no gene match: 12. The germline V gene encodes CDR1 KGHDR and CDR2 SFDVKD. Written as DNA, the CDR3 is TGTGCCACCAGTGACCCGGACAGGGCAAGGCCCAACAATGAGCAGTTCTTC. It specifies CATSDPDRARPNNEQFF.

The chain uses TRBV30 and TRBJ2-6; D may be TRBD1 (6 bases). With 5 bases removed from V and 0 bases from J, the gap between germline ends came to 8 bases. This CDR3 has 14 amino acids. Germline V gives CDR1 GTSNPN, CDR2 SVGIG (reference sequence). The CDR3 bases are TGTGCCTGGGGACAGATCTCTGGGGCCAACGTCCTGACTTTC. Amino acid sequence: CAWGQISGANVLTF.

This clonotype was observed at least ten times. V gene TRBV29-1 combines with J gene TRBJ2-2, with 8 bases lining up with TRBD2. The germline gives CDR1 SQVTM, CDR2 ANQGSEA. This CDR3 spans 14 amino acids. V was clipped by 6 bases and J by 5 bases; unmatched bases: 8. CDR3 DNA: TGCAGCGTCCGAACGTCTAGCGGGACCGGGGAGCTGTTTTTT. The encoded protein is CSVRTSSGTGELFF.

This clonotype showed up just a few times. The chain uses TRBV4-3 and TRBJ1-2, with D maybe TRBD1 (5 bases). Germline values: CDR1 LGHNA, CDR2 YSLEER. The length of the CDR3 is 16 residues. V was pared by 0 bases and J by 3 bases, with 14 bases between. The DNA for the CDR3 is TGCGCCAGCAGCCAAGAAGGGGCAGGGAGGGACTATGGCTACACCTTC. Protein product: CASSQEGAGRDYGYTF.

There are a few counts of this clonotype. The chain joins TRBV19 to TRBJ2-7; D is unclear. Germline V gene data show CDR1 as LNHDA and CDR2 as SQIVND (reference sequence). The CDR3 totals 17 residues. The ends were cut back, 2 bases at V and 0 bases at J, with 17 bases in the middle. The CDR3 sequence is CASSIRPSQLPSYEQYF. The DNA of the CDR3 is TGTGCCAGTAGTATACGGCCATCACAGTTACCCTCCTACGAGCAGTACTTC.

In this sample, this clonotype turned up many times. The V and J genes are TRBV7-9 and TRBJ1-6; TRBD1 matches at 10 bases. The V gene's germline CDR1 is SEHNR and CDR2 FQNEAQ (reference sequence). The CDR3 runs to 14 residues. V trimming: 3 bases; J trimming: 8 bases; junction bases outside the gene matches: 1. The CDR3 loop is CASSFGTGDSPLHF. The DNA of the CDR3 is TGTGCCAGCAGCTTTGGGACAGGGGATTCACCCCTCCACTTT. Drawing the rest from reference TRBV7-9 and TRBJ1-6, the complete variable domain is DTGVSQNPRHKITKRGQNVTFRCDPISEHNRLYWYRQTLGQGPEFLTYFQNEAQLEKSRLLSDRFSAERPKGSFSTLEIQRTEQGDSAMYLCASSFGTGDSPLHFGNGTRLTVT.

In the case of this clonotype: One end of the junction varies from germline; a read error may be responsible. The J gene is TRBJ1-1, the V gene TRBV9, with a weak D call TRBD1 (5 bases). This CDR3 comprises 15 residues. CDR1 is SGDLS and CDR2 is YYNGEE in the germline V gene. The CDR3 reads CASSVVRQMNTEAFF. The CDR3 coding sequence is TGCGCCAGCAGCGTAGTGCGACAGATGAACACTGAAGCTTTCTTT.

This chain connects TRBV20-1 to TRBJ2-7; no clear D. Germline CDR1 and CDR2: DFQATT and SNEGSKA (reference sequence). The ends were cut back, 2 bases at V and 3 bases at J, with 11 bases in the middle. CDR3 size: 13 residues. The CDR3 sequence is CSARMGSLYEQYF. Here the CDR3 DNA reads TGCAGTGCTAGAATGGGCTCCCTCTACGAGCAGTACTTC.

The chain joins TRBV10-1 to TRBJ1-1; D not certain. Trimming stripped 10 bases from V and 4 bases from J, with 10 bases between. The CDR3 is 11 amino acids. From germline, CDR1 is WNHNN and CDR2 SYGVQD (reference sequence). CDR3 loop: CATSAGTEAFF. CDR3 nucleotide sequence: TGCGCCACCTCTGCGGGCACTGAAGCTTTCTTT.

V usage is TRBV3-1 and J usage is TRBJ2-5, with D possibly called TRBD1 or TRBD2 (6 bases each). Between the trimmed V and J ends, which lost 2 bases and 4 bases, there was a span of 14 bases. CDR1 and CDR2 (germline): LGHDT, YNNKEL (reference sequence). The CDR3 runs 15 residues. Here the CDR3 reads CASSQRNGGPETQYF. The CDR3 nucleotides read TGTGCCAGCAGCCAACGAAATGGGGGGCCAGAGACCCAGTACTTC.

This clonotype is a singleton in its sample. At one of its ends the junction is not consistent with the germline gene, which may arise from a read error. V usage is TRBV2 and J usage is TRBJ2-7; D not resolved. This CDR3 spans 13 amino acids. Germline-derived CDR1 and CDR2 are SNHLY and FYNNEI. This CDR3 reads CASMVDPSSEQYF. The CDR3 nucleotides read TGTGCCAGCATGGTGGACCCTTCCTCCGAGCAGTACTTC.

V is TRBV18 and J is TRBJ2-3; D gene ambiguous. The ends were cut back, 6 bases at V and 1 base at J, with 14 bases in the middle. The CDR3 extends over 15 amino acids. Germline V gives CDR1 KGHSH, CDR2 LQKENI. The CDR3 DNA follows: TGTGCCAGCTCCCCAGATCGGAGACGCACAGATACGCAGTATTTT. Protein product: CASSPDRRRTDTQYF.

Ten or more counts support this clonotype. J is TRBJ2-3 and V is TRBV29-1; 9 bases are shared with TRBD2. The V and J ends lost 5 bases and 1 base, in that order; junction bases with no gene match: 1. Germline V gene data show CDR1 as SQVTM and CDR2 as ANQGSEA. CDR3 size: 13 residues. The CDR3 protein is CSVIAGGTDTQYF. The CDR3 DNA reads TGCAGCGTTATAGCGGGAGGCACAGATACGCAGTATTTT.

V gene TRBV20-1 combines with J gene TRBJ1-2, with TRBD1 as a possible D gene (6 bases). CDR1 is DFQATT and CDR2 is SNEGSKA in the germline V gene (reference sequence). The CDR3 has 13 residues. Trimming removed 1 base from V and 8 bases from J, with 14 bases in between. The DNA for the CDR3 is TGCAGTGCTAGAGGGTATACAGGGCAGGGCTACACCTTC. Translating it yields CSARGYTGQGYTF.

This clonotype was detected a few times. This chain uses TRBV30 with TRBJ2-5, with D perhaps matching TRBD1 (6 bases). Germline-derived CDR1 and CDR2 are GTSNPN and SVGIG (reference sequence). The CDR3 runs to 13 residues. V was clipped by 0 bases and J by 5 bases, with 10 bases between them. This CDR3 reads CAWSVRQGETQYF. The CDR3 region has the DNA TGTGCCTGGAGTGTACGGCAGGGGGAGACCCAGTACTTC.

This clonotype was observed at least ten times. The chain carries TRBV30 and TRBJ2-7, with D uncertain. V lost 4 bases, J lost 0 bases, and 13 bases lay in between. Per germline, CDR1 GTSNPN and CDR2 SVGIG (reference sequence). The CDR3 covers 14 residues. The CDR3 protein is CAWTPLGSSYEQYF. CDR3 nucleotide sequence: TGTGCCTGGACCCCCCTTGGCAGCTCCTACGAGCAGTACTTC.

This clonotype was recorded a few times. This sequence joins TRBV10-3 and TRBJ2-3; 7 positions match TRBD1. Unmatched junction bases numbered 13, after V lost 5 bases and J lost 2 bases. The CDR3 runs to 17 residues. Germline-derived CDR1 and CDR2 are ENHRY and SYGVKD. The CDR3 loop is CAISPGRTGTATDTQYF. CDR3 coding DNA: TGTGCCATCAGTCCGGGCCGAACCGGGACAGCCACAGATACGCAGTATTTT.

The chain couples TRBV5-1 to TRBJ1-5; 7 nucleotides match TRBD1. Trimming removed 3 bases from V and 9 bases from J; junction bases left unmatched: 12. The CDR3 loop spans 15 amino acids. Germline V lookup: CDR1 SGHRS, CDR2 YFSETQ. The CDR3 protein is CASSWDSADGRPQHF. Here the CDR3 DNA reads TGCGCCAGCAGCTGGGACAGCGCCGACGGCAGGCCCCAGCATTTT.

The chain carries TRBV28 and TRBJ2-7; no clear D gene. Germline CDR1 reads MDHEN; CDR2 reads SYDVKM. CDR3 size: 15 residues. Trimming left V 6 bases short and J 0 bases short, with 15 bases between. The chain's CDR3 is CASRMTGGNSYEQYF. CDR3 bases: TGTGCCAGCAGGATGACTGGTGGTAACTCCTACGAGCAGTACTTC.

The chain employs TRBV10-3 and TRBJ2-5, with D possibly matching TRBD2 (6 bases). Germline CDR1 reads ENHRY; CDR2 reads SYGVKD. V was pared by 4 bases and J by 3 bases, with 12 bases between. This CDR3 region has 14 residues. In DNA form, the CDR3 reads TGTGCCATCAGTGCTGTTAGCGGAAAAGAGACCCAGTACTTC. As protein: CAISAVSGKETQYF.